The 27 T cell receptor beta chains below come from one sample, sequenced in a study of blood T cell repertoires in COVID-19. Sequencing was performed with immunoSEQ multiplex PCR; in TCRdb, only in-frame clones are kept and a portion is missing. The data show roughly 64,000 clones, 78% seen once. The specimen sequenced was peripheral blood. These receptors were obtained from a man aged 55 to 70 with COVID-19, enrolled during active disease.

A single count supports this clone. The rearrangement uses TRBV3-1 (or the pseudogene TRBV3-2) and TRBJ2-1, with TRBD2 matching over 8 bases. Per germline, CDR1 LGHDT and CDR2 YNNKEL (reference sequence). This CDR3 spans 16 amino acids. V lost 1 base and J lost 7; bases outside the gene matches: 9. The CDR3: CASSQVGLAGRNEQFF. The CDR3 coding sequence is TGTGCCAGCAGCCAAGTGGGGCTAGCGGGTAGGAATGAGCAGTTCTTC.

V usage is TRBV12-5 and J usage is TRBJ1-6; D remains ambiguous. The CDR3 extends over 15 amino acids. V was pared by 9 bases and J by 5 bases, with 17 bases between. From germline, CDR1 is LGHNT and CDR2 FRNRAP. The CDR3 region has the DNA TGTGCTAGAATTGGCCACAGTCCGAATAATTCACCCCTCCACTTT. Amino acid sequence: CARIGHSPNNSPLHF.

This sequence joins TRBV6-5 and TRBJ1-6, with D unclear. The CDR3 sequence is 16 residues long. Looked up from germline, CDR1 is MNHEY and CDR2 is SVGAGI. Deletions cut 8 bases from V and 0 bases from J, with 14 bases between. Here the CDR3 DNA reads TGTGCCAGCGGTTCCGGGAGGAGCTCCTATAATTCACCCCTCCACTTT. Residues: CASGSGRSSYNSPLHF.

The chain joins TRBV12-3 or TRBV12-4 to TRBJ1-5; D ambiguous. This CDR3 has 13 residues. The V gene lost 6 bases and the J gene lost 1 base, with 7 bases spanning the gap. The CDR3 nucleotides are TGTGCCAGCAGCCTAGCCAGCAATCAGCCCCAGCATTTT. It specifies CASSLASNQPQHF.

The chain recombines TRBV19 with TRBJ2-3; 7 bases map to TRBD2. Germline CDR1 is LNHDA and CDR2 is SQIVND (reference sequence). The CDR3 spans 15 residues. V dropped 4 bases and J dropped 4; count of bases not matched to a gene: 8. CDR3 in DNA: TGTGCCAGTAGTACAAGCCGGGGGAGGGCAGATACGCAGTATTTT. Its protein product is CASSTSRGRADTQYF. The full variable domain, completed using reference TRBV19 and TRBJ2-3, is DGGITQSPKYLFRKEGQNVTLSCEQNLNHDAMYWYRQDPGQGLRLIYYSQIVNDFQKGDIAEGYSVSREKKESFPLTVTSAQKNPTAFYLCASSTSRGRADTQYFGPGTRLTVL.

J is TRBJ1-3 and V is TRBV10-2; D gene unclear. V gave up 4 bases and J gave up 7 bases, with 11 bases separating them. The CDR3 has 13 residues. CDR1 WSHSY and CDR2 SAAADI come from the germline V gene. In DNA, the CDR3 is TGCGCCAGCAGTGTGGACGGAGGGAACACCATATATTTT. It encodes CASSVDGGNTIYF.

V usage is TRBV11-2 and J usage is TRBJ2-7, with 7 positions matching TRBD2. Germline V gene sequence: CDR1 SGHAT, CDR2 FQNNGV. V was pared by 5 bases and J by 2 bases, with 6 bases of the junction left unmatched. The CDR3 covers 14 residues. The CDR3 region is CASSGLVRAYEQYF. The CDR3 DNA follows: TGTGCCAGCAGCGGACTAGTTAGAGCCTACGAGCAGTACTTC.

This clone was observed once. The CDR3 sequence is CASSFTPDRGASGNTIYF. In DNA form, the CDR3 reads TGTGCCAGCAGCTTTACCCCGGACAGAGGGGCGTCTGGAAACACCATATATTTT. The chain carries TRBV7-9 and TRBJ1-3, with TRBD1 as a possible D gene (6 bases). V lost 3 bases, J lost 1 base, and 19 bases lay in between. Per germline, CDR1 SEHNR and CDR2 FQNEAQ (reference sequence). This CDR3 has 18 amino acids.

CDR3 sequence reads: CASSAHRRDTGELFF. For the CDR3, the DNA is TGTGCCAGCAGCGCTCACCGGCGGGACACCGGGGAGCTGTTTTTT. This chain connects TRBV9 to TRBJ2-2, with D possibly TRBD2 on 5 matching bases. V dropped 3 bases and J dropped 3 bases, with 12 bases sitting between them. CDR1 is SGDLS and CDR2 is YYNGEE in the germline V gene. The CDR3 consists of 15 residues.

J is TRBJ1-6 and V is TRBV10-1; D might be TRBD1 (5 bases). The ends were cut back, 2 bases at V and 9 bases at J, with 11 bases in the middle. CDR3 length equals 14 residues. CDR1 is WNHNN, CDR2 SYGVQD, per germline (reference sequence). The CDR3 loop reads CASSEKAGSSPLHF. CDR3 nucleotides: TGCGCCAGCAGTGAGAAGGCAGGGTCTTCACCCCTCCACTTT.

The rearrangement links TRBV5-5 to TRBJ2-7; no definite D call. Germline V CDR1 and CDR2: SGHKS, YYEKEE (reference sequence). The germline V and J ends were trimmed by 4 bases and 3 bases, with 14 bases remaining between them. CDR3 length: 14 residues. The CDR3, as DNA: TGTGCCAGCAGCAACAGTGGAACTTTCTACGAGCAGTACTTC. The encoded protein is CASSNSGTFYEQYF. Complete variable domain (other parts from reference TRBV5-5 and TRBJ2-7): DAGVTQSPTHLIKTRGQQVTLRCSPISGHKSVSWYQQVLGQGPQFIFQYYEKEERGRGNFPDRFSARQFPNYSSELNVNALLLGDSALYLCASSNSGTFYEQYFGPGTRLTVT.

This chain joins TRBV5-5 and TRBJ2-5; maybe TRBD1 (6 bases). Per germline, CDR1 SGHKS and CDR2 YYEKEE (reference sequence). The CDR3 length is 16 residues. Trimming stripped 4 bases from V and 4 bases from J, with 20 bases between. This chain's CDR3 is CASSEGGQGPTETQYF. CDR3 DNA sequence: TGTGCCAGCAGCGAAGGGGGTCAGGGACCAACAGAGACCCAGTACTTC.

The J gene is TRBJ2-2, the V gene TRBV5-3; tentative D call: TRBD1 (5 bases). TRBV5-3 is treated as an ORF (open reading frame) with a function not yet certain. V lost 5 bases and J lost 1, with 9 bases in between. This CDR3 region has 14 residues. The CDR3 DNA is TGTGCCAGAAGGACGCAGGGGAACACCGGGGAGCTGTTTTTT. This sequence encodes CARRTQGNTGELFF.

This clone was counted a few times. The chain recombines TRBV7-6 with TRBJ2-2; D is unresolved. This CDR3 is built from 15 residues. Germline assignment: CDR1 SGHVS and CDR2 FNYEAQ. Trimming cost V 0 bases and J 2 bases, with 7 bases left between them. The CDR3 DNA follows: TGTGCCAGCAGCTTAGCACCAGAAAACACCGGGGAGCTGTTTTTT. It specifies CASSLAPENTGELFF.

This clone occurred a few times. The V call is TRBV12-5, the J call TRBJ2-2; D unresolved. The CDR3 covers 15 residues. Trimming removed 0 bases from V and 6 bases from J, with 11 bases in between. Germline CDR1 and CDR2: LGHNT and FRNRAP. The CDR3: CASGLVLSASGELFF. The CDR3, as DNA: TGTGCTAGTGGTTTGGTACTTTCCGCCTCCGGGGAGCTGTTTTTT.

The chain combines TRBV9 with TRBJ2-1; 7 bases align to TRBD1. The CDR3 extends over 15 amino acids. Unmatched junction bases numbered 12, after V lost 3 bases and J lost 9 bases. Germline-derived CDR1 and CDR2 are SGDLS and YYNGEE. CDR3 sequence reads: CASSAVLTGVGEQFF. The DNA for the CDR3 is TGTGCCAGCAGCGCCGTCCTAACAGGGGTTGGTGAGCAGTTCTTC. Supplemented by reference TRBV9 and TRBJ2-1, the full variable domain reads DSGVTQTPKHLITATGQRVTLRCSPRSGDLSVYWYQQSLDQGLQFLIQYYNGEERAKGNILERFSAQQFPDLHSELNLSSLELGDSALYFCASSAVLTGVGEQFFGPGTRLTVL.

The rearrangement links TRBV6-5 to TRBJ1-2; 10 bases match TRBD1. V lost 0 bases, J lost 2 bases, and 3 bases stayed unmatched. Germline V lookup: CDR1 MNHEY, CDR2 SVGAGI. CDR3 length: 16 residues. Written as DNA, the CDR3 is TGTGCCAGCAGTTACTCGAGGACAGGGGGGAACTATGGCTACACCTTC. This sequence encodes CASSYSRTGGNYGYTF.

This chain connects TRBV28 to TRBJ2-7, with TRBD2 matching over 7 bases. The V gene end was trimmed by 6 bases and the J gene end by 3 bases; junction bases not matched to a gene: 5. CDR3 size: 13 residues. Germline V gene sequence: CDR1 MDHEN, CDR2 SYDVKM. CDR3 sequence: CASSLTGGYEQYF. The CDR3 DNA reads TGTGCCAGCAGCCTAACGGGGGGCTACGAGCAGTACTTC.

V is TRBV7-9 and J is TRBJ2-2; 9 nucleotides align to TRBD2. The J segment lost 8 bases and the V segment lost 3 bases, leaving 4 bases of the junction unmatched. Germline V gives CDR1 SEHNR, CDR2 FQNEAQ (reference sequence). The CDR3 consists of 14 residues. CDR3 nucleotide sequence: TGTGCCAGCAGCTTCGGGACTAGCTCTGGGGAGCTGTTTTTT. It yields the protein CASSFGTSSGELFF.

The chain has TRBV28 and TRBJ1-2, with D perhaps TRBD1 (5 bases). CDR3 length: 18 amino acids. Germline values: CDR1 MDHEN, CDR2 SYDVKM. The V end was cut by 4 bases, the J end by 1 base, with 22 bases between. The CDR3 coding sequence is TGTGCCAGCAGTTCAAGAGTAACAGGCGGGAATGTTAACTATGGCTACACCTTC. Translation: CASSSRVTGGNVNYGYTF.

The chain has TRBV3-1 (or the pseudogene TRBV3-2) and TRBJ1-2; D may be TRBD1 (6 bases). Germline-derived CDR1 and CDR2 are LGHDT and YNNKEL (reference sequence). The CDR3 is made up of 14 amino acids. V was trimmed by 1 base and J by 4 bases, leaving 10 bases between them. CDR3 protein: CASSQAVGGYGYTF. Here the CDR3 DNA reads TGTGCCAGCAGCCAAGCGGTAGGGGGCTATGGCTACACCTTC.

The chain recombines TRBV27 with TRBJ1-5; 9 positions match TRBD1. After removal of 6 bases from V and 5 bases from J, the junction contained 8 bases not matched to a gene. This CDR3 has 15 residues. Germline V gene data show CDR1 as MNHEY and CDR2 as SMNVEV (reference sequence). As DNA, the CDR3 is TGTGCCAGCAGATACACCGGGACAGGGTATCAGCCCCAGCATTTT. This codes for CASRYTGTGYQPQHF.

This chain uses TRBV5-1 with TRBJ2-2; no firm D call. Between the trimmed V and J ends, which lost 3 bases and 1 base, there was a span of 7 bases. The CDR3 loop spans 14 amino acids. The germline gives CDR1 SGHRS, CDR2 YFSETQ. CDR3 DNA sequence: TGCGCCAGCAGCTCTTCCGTGAACACCGGGGAGCTGTTTTTT. It yields the protein CASSSSVNTGELFF.

The gene calls are TRBV3-1 (or the pseudogene TRBV3-2) and TRBJ2-2; no definite D call. The CDR3 loop spans 12 amino acids. V lost 3 bases to trimming and J lost 6 bases, with 5 bases between them. Germline lookup yields CDR1 LGHDT and CDR2 YNNKEL (reference sequence). The CDR3 coding sequence is TGTGCCAGCAGCCAGTCCTCCGGGGAGCTGTTTTTT. The encoded protein is CASSQSSGELFF.

The rearrangement uses TRBV5-1 and TRBJ2-3; TRBD2 matches 10 bases. The J segment lost 2 bases and the V segment lost 0 bases, leaving 3 bases of the junction unmatched. In germline, CDR1 is SGHRS, CDR2 YFSETQ. The CDR3 loop spans 16 amino acids. CDR3 nucleotides: TGCGCCAGCAGCTTGGGGACTAGCGGCTCCACAGATACGCAGTATTTT. Encoded protein: CASSLGTSGSTDTQYF.

The rearrangement links TRBV5-1 to TRBJ2-3, with TRBD2 matching over 13 bases. The germline V gene encodes CDR1 SGHRS and CDR2 YFSETQ. The trim removed 0 bases at V and 5 bases at J, leaving 9 bases unmatched. The CDR3 covers 18 residues. The CDR3 coding sequence is TGCGCCAGCAGCTTGGACCCCGGGACTAGCGGGATTGGAGATACGCAGTATTTT. This encodes CASSLDPGTSGIGDTQYF.

As concerns this clone: The identical CDR3 is also encoded by other nucleotide sequences in the sample. This chain connects TRBV19 to TRBJ1-1; D not resolved. The CDR3 spans 11 residues. V lost 2 bases to trimming and J lost 5 bases, with 3 bases between them. Germline loops: CDR1 LNHDA, CDR2 SQIVND (reference sequence). The CDR3 here is CASSIYTEAFF. CDR3 DNA sequence: TGTGCCAGTAGTATATATACTGAAGCTTTCTTT.